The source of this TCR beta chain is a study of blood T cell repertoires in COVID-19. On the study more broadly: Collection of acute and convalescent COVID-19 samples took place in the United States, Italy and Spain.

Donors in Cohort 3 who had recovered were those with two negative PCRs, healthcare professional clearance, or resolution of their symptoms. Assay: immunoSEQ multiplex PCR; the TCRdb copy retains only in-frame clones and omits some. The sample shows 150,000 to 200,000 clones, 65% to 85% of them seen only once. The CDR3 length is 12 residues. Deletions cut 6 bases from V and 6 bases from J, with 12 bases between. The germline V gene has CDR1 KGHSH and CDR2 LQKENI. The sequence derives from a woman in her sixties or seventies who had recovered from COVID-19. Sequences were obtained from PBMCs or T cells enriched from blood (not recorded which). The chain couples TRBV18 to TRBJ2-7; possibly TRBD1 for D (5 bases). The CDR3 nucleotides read TGTGCCAGCTCGGCCAGGGAAGGCGAGCAGTACTTC. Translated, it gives CASSAREGEQYF. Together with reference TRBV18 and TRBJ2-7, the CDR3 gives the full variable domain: NAGVMQNPRHLVRRRGQEARLRCSPMKGHSHVYWYRQLPEEGLKFMVYLQKENIIDESGMPKERFSAEFPKEGPSILRIQQVVRGDSAAYFCASSAREGEQYFGPGTRLTVT.